This T cell receptor (beta chain) was found in a study of technical replicates of blood from a handful of donors. V lost 4 bases and J lost 0, with 10 bases in between. Germline lookup yields CDR1 SQVTM and CDR2 ANQGSEA. The CDR3 sequence is 15 residues long. The protocol was immunoSEQ multiplex PCR, while the TCRdb copy is restricted to in-frame clones and leaves out a portion. The sample includes 55,000 to 85,000 clones, approximately 96% of them seen just once. The V and J genes are TRBV29-1 and TRBJ2-6; D may be TRBD1 (5 bases). Sequencing was performed on T cells isolated from PBMCs. This receptor was obtained from a human donor in good health. The chain's CDR3 is CSVATASSGANVLTF. CDR3 in DNA: TGCAGCGTTGCGACAGCGAGCTCTGGGGCCAACGTCCTGACTTTC.